A selection of T cell receptor beta chains follows, all from one sample in a study of shared clonotypes between healthy human individuals. Sequencing used immunoSEQ multiplex PCR; TCRdb keeps in-frame clones, though not all of them. Among about 2.1 million clones, just under 95% were seen once, and the ten largest hold 1.5% to 2%. Sequenced material: naive CD8+ T cells from PBMCs. The receptors shown here come from a man between 18 and 35 years old in good health. Some clones in this sample may be carry-over from other donors' samples. Each CDR3 is given with its conserved first and last residue. D genes are given only for firm matches. Where a row states a size, it is once, few, many or the class of an expanded clone; other rows omit it.

D gene: TRBD1
V gene: TRBV28
J gene: TRBJ1-1
clone size: .
CDR3 protein: CASSRTGEGPEAFF
CDR3 DNA: TGTGCCAGCAGTCGCACAGGGGAGGGACCTGAAGCTTTCTTT

D gene: .
V gene: TRBV6-5
J gene: TRBJ2-2
clone size: .
CDR3 protein: CASRRKGAGELFF
CDR3 DNA: TGTGCCAGCAGACGCAAGGGGGCCGGGGAGCTGTTTTTT

D gene: TRBD2
V gene: TRBV7-6
J gene: TRBJ2-1
clone size: .
CDR3 protein: CASSFRGRVDEQFF
CDR3 DNA: TGTGCCAGCAGCTTTCGCGGGAGGGTAGATGAGCAGTTCTTC

D gene: .
V gene: TRBV9
J gene: TRBJ2-3
clone size: .
CDR3 protein: CASSVVSSSTDTQYF
CDR3 DNA: TGTGCCAGCAGCGTAGTTTCGTCTAGCACAGATACGCAGTATTTT

D gene: .
V gene: TRBV11-2
J gene: TRBJ2-5
clone size: .
CDR3 protein: CATSPPYQETQYF
CDR3 DNA: TGTGCCACCTCACCGCCCTACCAAGAGACCCAGTACTTC

D gene: .
V gene: TRBV15
J gene: TRBJ1-1
clone size: .
CDR3 protein: CATSSGRGWTEAFF
CDR3 DNA: TGTGCCACCAGCAGTGGTCGTGGATGGACTGAAGCTTTCTTT

D gene: .
V gene: TRBV7-9
J gene: TRBJ2-5
clone size: .
CDR3 protein: CAGETQYF
CDR3 DNA: TGTGCCGGAGAGACCCAGTACTTC

D gene: TRBD1
V gene: TRBV5-1
J gene: TRBJ2-6
clone size: once
CDR3 protein: CASSPTGDRPGANVLTF
CDR3 DNA: TGCGCCAGCAGCCCGACAGGGGACCGGCCTGGGGCCAACGTCCTGACTTTC

D gene: TRBD2
V gene: TRBV19
J gene: TRBJ2-2
clone size: .
CDR3 protein: CASSIRREKGAGELFF
CDR3 DNA: TGTGCCAGTAGTATTCGGCGGGAGAAAGGGGCCGGGGAGCTGTTTTTT

D gene: TRBD2
V gene: TRBV27
J gene: TRBJ2-7
clone size: .
CDR3 protein: CASHNLAGGSYEQYF
CDR3 DNA: TGTGCCAGCCATAATCTAGCGGGAGGGTCCTACGAGCAGTACTTC

D gene: .
V gene: TRBV7-3
J gene: TRBJ1-1
clone size: .
CDR3 protein: CASSLEAFF
CDR3 DNA: TGTGCCAGCAGCTTAGAAGCTTTCTTT

D gene: .
V gene: TRBV4-2
J gene: TRBJ1-4
clone size: .
CDR3 protein: CASSQEGWGNEKLFF
CDR3 DNA: TGTGCCAGCAGCCAAGAAGGGTGGGGTAATGAAAAACTGTTTTTT

D gene: .
V gene: TRBV2
J gene: TRBJ2-7
clone size: .
CDR3 protein: CASSEWQFEQYF
CDR3 DNA: TGTGCCAGCAGTGAATGGCAGTTCGAGCAGTACTTC

D gene: .
V gene: TRBV2
J gene: TRBJ2-2
clone size: .
CDR3 protein: CASSSAVSTGELFF
CDR3 DNA: TGTGCCAGCAGTTCGGCTGTCTCTACCGGGGAGCTGTTTTTT

D gene: TRBD1
V gene: TRBV7-9
J gene: TRBJ1-2
clone size: .
CDR3 protein: CASSLDRGNDYGYTF
CDR3 DNA: TGTGCCAGCAGCTTAGACAGGGGGAATGACTATGGCTACACCTTC

D gene: TRBD1
V gene: TRBV6-4
J gene: TRBJ1-5
clone size: .
CDR3 protein: CASSDHSPTGNYSNQPQHF
CDR3 DNA: TGTGCCAGCAGTGACCACAGCCCGACAGGGAACTATAGCAATCAGCCCCAGCATTTT

D gene: .
V gene: TRBV5-1
J gene: TRBJ1-1
clone size: .
CDR3 protein: CASRDAAGNTEAFF
CDR3 DNA: TGCGCCAGCCGAGATGCGGCCGGCAACACTGAAGCTTTCTTT

D gene: .
V gene: TRBV10-3
J gene: TRBJ1-4
clone size: .
CDR3 protein: CAISNPGEGGEKLFF
CDR3 DNA: TGTGCCATCAGTAACCCAGGGGAAGGGGGTGAAAAACTGTTTTTT

D gene: .
V gene: TRBV27
J gene: TRBJ1-1
clone size: .
CDR3 protein: CASRINRNMNTEAFF
CDR3 DNA: TGTGCCAGCAGAATCAACAGAAACATGAACACTGAAGCTTTCTTT

D gene: .
V gene: TRBV10-2
J gene: TRBJ1-2
clone size: .
CDR3 protein: CASSEYGTDKTNYGYTF
CDR3 DNA: TGCGCCAGCAGTGAGTACGGGACGGATAAAACTAACTATGGCTACACCTTC

D gene: TRBD1
V gene: TRBV19
J gene: TRBJ1-1
clone size: .
CDR3 protein: CASFQGAGTEAFF
CDR3 DNA: TGTGCCAGTTTTCAGGGGGCCGGCACTGAAGCTTTCTTT

D gene: TRBD1
V gene: TRBV6-1
J gene: TRBJ1-5
clone size: once
CDR3 protein: CASSDGTVSNQPQHF
CDR3 DNA: TGTGCCAGCAGTGATGGGACAGTTAGCAATCAGCCCCAGCATTTT

D gene: TRBD2
V gene: TRBV5-1
J gene: TRBJ2-7
clone size: .
CDR3 protein: CASSSEGPSGTYEQYF
CDR3 DNA: TGCGCCAGCAGCTCTGAAGGCCCTAGCGGAACCTACGAGCAGTACTTC

D gene: .
V gene: TRBV5-8
J gene: TRBJ2-5
clone size: .
CDR3 protein: CASSLRNQETQYF
CDR3 DNA: TGTGCCAGCAGCTTGCGAAACCAAGAGACCCAGTACTTC

D gene: TRBD2
V gene: TRBV27
J gene: TRBJ2-7
clone size: .
CDR3 protein: CASSSHSTTSGSSYEQYF
CDR3 DNA: TGTGCCAGCAGTTCCCACTCTACAACTAGCGGGAGCTCCTACGAGCAGTACTTC

D gene: TRBD1
V gene: TRBV5-4
J gene: TRBJ2-7
clone size: .
CDR3 protein: CASSLGQGPYEQYF
CDR3 DNA: TGTGCCAGCAGCTTGGGACAGGGACCCTACGAGCAGTACTTC

D gene: .
V gene: TRBV4-3
J gene: TRBJ1-1
clone size: .
CDR3 protein: CASSQEAGNTEAFF
CDR3 DNA: TGCGCCAGCAGCCAAGAAGCGGGGAACACTGAAGCTTTCTTT

D gene: .
V gene: TRBV18
J gene: TRBJ2-5
clone size: .
CDR3 protein: CASSTAIAGPKWTQYF
CDR3 DNA: TGTGCCAGCTCAACCGCAATCGCTGGACCGAAGTGGACCCAGTACTTC

D gene: TRBD2
V gene: TRBV10-3
J gene: TRBJ2-1
clone size: .
CDR3 protein: CAISVGLAGDNEQFF
CDR3 DNA: TGTGCCATCAGTGTGGGACTAGCGGGAGACAATGAGCAGTTCTTC

D gene: .
V gene: TRBV6-6
J gene: TRBJ2-2
clone size: .
CDR3 protein: CASSPGTANTGELFF
CDR3 DNA: TGTGCCAGCAGCCCCGGGACCGCGAACACCGGGGAGCTGTTTTTT

D gene: TRBD1
V gene: TRBV15
J gene: TRBJ2-7
clone size: .
CDR3 protein: CATSGEGTGRSYEQYF
CDR3 DNA: TGTGCCACCAGCGGAGAAGGGACAGGGCGCTCCTACGAGCAGTACTTC

D gene: TRBD1
V gene: TRBV30
J gene: TRBJ1-2
clone size: .
CDR3 protein: CAWATGVSNYGYTF
CDR3 DNA: TGTGCCTGGGCGACAGGGGTGTCTAACTATGGCTACACCTTC

D gene: TRBD1
V gene: TRBV5-6
J gene: TRBJ2-7
clone size: .
CDR3 protein: CASSWDRGDEQYF
CDR3 DNA: TGTGCCAGCAGCTGGGACAGGGGCGACGAGCAGTACTTC

D gene: .
V gene: TRBV11-3
J gene: TRBJ1-1
clone size: .
CDR3 protein: CASSSPGLPEAFF
CDR3 DNA: TGTGCCAGCAGCAGTCCCGGGCTGCCTGAAGCTTTCTTT

D gene: .
V gene: TRBV5-5
J gene: TRBJ1-1
clone size: .
CDR3 protein: CASSPQGRNTEAFF
CDR3 DNA: TGTGCCAGCAGCCCCCAGGGGAGGAACACTGAAGCTTTCTTT

D gene: .
V gene: TRBV5-1
J gene: TRBJ1-3
clone size: .
CDR3 protein: CASSTDGYTGNTIYF
CDR3 DNA: TGCGCCAGCAGCACGGACGGATATACTGGAAACACCATATATTTT

D gene: .
V gene: TRBV13
J gene: TRBJ2-2
clone size: .
CDR3 protein: CASSLSLPLSGELFF
CDR3 DNA: TGTGCCAGCAGCTTATCGCTTCCCCTGTCCGGGGAGCTGTTTTTT

D gene: TRBD1
V gene: TRBV2
J gene: TRBJ1-1
clone size: .
CDR3 protein: CASSDAGQFDTEAFF
CDR3 DNA: TGTGCCAGCAGTGACGCGGGACAGTTTGACACTGAAGCTTTCTTT

D gene: .
V gene: TRBV4-1
J gene: TRBJ2-5
clone size: .
CDR3 protein: CASSQDAEETQYF
CDR3 DNA: TGCGCCAGCAGCCAAGACGCAGAAGAGACCCAGTACTTC

D gene: TRBD1
V gene: TRBV15
J gene: TRBJ2-2
clone size: .
CDR3 protein: CATSGPQGAQPGELFF
CDR3 DNA: TGTGCCACCAGCGGCCCACAGGGGGCGCAACCCGGGGAGCTGTTTTTT

D gene: TRBD2
V gene: TRBV4-3
J gene: TRBJ2-7
clone size: .
CDR3 protein: CASSQVAAGDLYEQYF
CDR3 DNA: TGCGCCAGCAGCCAAGTAGCAGCGGGAGATCTCTACGAGCAGTACTTC

D gene: .
V gene: TRBV4-1
J gene: TRBJ2-1
clone size: .
CDR3 protein: CASSQERGSGGDEQFF
CDR3 DNA: TGCGCCAGCAGCCAAGAACGCGGGTCCGGAGGCGATGAGCAGTTCTTC

D gene: .
V gene: TRBV28
J gene: TRBJ2-4
clone size: .
CDR3 protein: CASSPRTLGRKNIQYF
CDR3 DNA: TGTGCCAGCAGTCCTCGGACCCTAGGTCGCAAAAACATTCAGTACTTC

D gene: TRBD1
V gene: TRBV9
J gene: TRBJ1-1
clone size: .
CDR3 protein: CASSMGQGKTEAFF
CDR3 DNA: TGTGCCAGCAGTATGGGACAGGGGAAGACTGAAGCTTTCTTT

D gene: TRBD2
V gene: TRBV29-1
J gene: TRBJ2-5
clone size: .
CDR3 protein: CSVRGGSGETQYF
CDR3 DNA: TGCAGCGTCCGTGGCGGGAGCGGAGAGACCCAGTACTTC

D gene: .
V gene: TRBV4-2
J gene: TRBJ1-5
clone size: .
CDR3 protein: CASSSHGGGPHQPQHF
CDR3 DNA: TGTGCCAGCAGCTCTCACGGCGGGGGCCCCCATCAGCCCCAGCATTTT

D gene: .
V gene: TRBV6-1
J gene: TRBJ1-5
clone size: .
CDR3 protein: CASSWTVDSNQPQHF
CDR3 DNA: TGTGCCAGCAGCTGGACGGTTGATAGCAATCAGCCCCAGCATTTT

D gene: .
V gene: TRBV5-1
J gene: TRBJ2-5
clone size: once
CDR3 protein: CASSFGNPSQETQYF
CDR3 DNA: TGCGCCAGCAGCTTCGGCAATCCCAGTCAAGAGACCCAGTACTTC

D gene: .
V gene: TRBV6-5
J gene: TRBJ1-5
clone size: .
CDR3 protein: CASSYSRIRDQPQHF
CDR3 DNA: TGTGCCAGCAGTTACTCCCGAATAAGGGATCAGCCCCAGCATTTT

D gene: .
V gene: TRBV9
J gene: TRBJ2-5
clone size: .
CDR3 protein: CASSVGGAETQYF
CDR3 DNA: TGTGCCAGCAGCGTAGGGGGGGCAGAGACCCAGTACTTC

D gene: TRBD1
V gene: TRBV30
J gene: TRBJ2-4
clone size: .
CDR3 protein: CAWSAGQGGHIQYF
CDR3 DNA: TGTGCCTGGAGTGCTGGACAGGGTGGTCACATTCAGTACTTC

D gene: .
V gene: TRBV6-1
J gene: TRBJ1-4
clone size: .
CDR3 protein: CASSDQVRHGLEKLFF
CDR3 DNA: TGTGCCAGCAGTGACCAAGTGAGGCATGGGCTAGAAAAACTGTTTTTT

D gene: TRBD2
V gene: TRBV27
J gene: TRBJ2-7
clone size: .
CDR3 protein: CASSLWGGRAEQYF
CDR3 DNA: TGTGCCAGCAGTTTATGGGGGGGTAGGGCGGAGCAGTACTTC

D gene: TRBD1
V gene: TRBV28
J gene: TRBJ2-4
clone size: .
CDR3 protein: CASNPDRQNIQYF
CDR3 DNA: TGTGCCAGCAATCCGGACAGGCAAAACATTCAGTACTTC

D gene: TRBD1
V gene: TRBV23-1
J gene: TRBJ2-5
clone size: .
CDR3 protein: CASRAKDRGVEETQYF
CDR3 DNA: TGCGCCAGCAGGGCCAAGGACAGGGGAGTTGAGGAGACCCAGTACTTC

D gene: TRBD2
V gene: TRBV4-2
J gene: TRBJ2-7
clone size: .
CDR3 protein: CASSQDLGREIPYEQYF
CDR3 DNA: TGTGCCAGCAGCCAAGATCTCGGGCGGGAGATTCCCTACGAGCAGTACTTC

D gene: .
V gene: TRBV6-6
J gene: TRBJ2-5
clone size: .
CDR3 protein: CASSLQGSSQETQYF
CDR3 DNA: TGTGCCAGCAGCTTACAAGGGAGTTCCCAAGAGACCCAGTACTTC

D gene: TRBD1
V gene: TRBV5-4
J gene: TRBJ1-1
clone size: .
CDR3 protein: CASSSPDRGRRNTEAFF
CDR3 DNA: TGTGCCAGCAGCTCACCGGACAGGGGAAGGAGGAACACTGAAGCTTTCTTT

D gene: .
V gene: TRBV6-4
J gene: TRBJ2-3
clone size: .
CDR3 protein: CASSEGVTQYF
CDR3 DNA: TGTGCCAGCAGCGAAGGGGTTACGCAGTATTTT